This T cell receptor (beta chain) comes out of a study of Ad26.COV2.S vaccination and SARS-CoV-2 variants. Study in general: The authors gave Ad26.COV2.S intramuscularly, either once or twice 56 days apart.

Notes on the study in general: Non-spike TCR breadth did not differ much between vaccine and placebo recipients.

Trimming shortened V by 1 base and J by 0 bases, and 13 bases separated the two germline ends. Germline V gene data show CDR1 as SGHAT and CDR2 as FQNNGV. The CDR3 totals 16 residues. Note on this clone: Its specificity is not known.

Treatment in this sample: roughly 18 received Ad26.COV2.S at low or high dose, single or two shots; roughly five received placebo; per-sample allocation not given. Samples were taken on day 63 after the first vaccine or placebo injection. Adults aged 18-55 years in Boston included the donor. Wuhan-strain SARS-CoV-2 spike was expressed by the Ad26 vector that made up the vaccine. Here immunoSEQ multiplex PCR was the method, and the copy in TCRdb shows in-frame clones only, minus some. The sample lists fewer than 900,000 clones, 80% to 90% seen once, with around 1.4% in the top ten. The genes are TRBV11-2 and TRBJ2-7; D ambiguous. Specimen: peripheral blood, collected in a trial of Ad26.COV2.S vaccine versus placebo. This sequence was found in a person aged 18-60 years who received the Ad26.COV2.S COVID-19 vaccine or a placebo. The CDR3 sequence: CASSLGPRPSSYEQYF. For the CDR3, the DNA is TGTGCCAGCAGCTTAGGTCCGAGACCGAGCTCCTACGAGCAGTACTTC.